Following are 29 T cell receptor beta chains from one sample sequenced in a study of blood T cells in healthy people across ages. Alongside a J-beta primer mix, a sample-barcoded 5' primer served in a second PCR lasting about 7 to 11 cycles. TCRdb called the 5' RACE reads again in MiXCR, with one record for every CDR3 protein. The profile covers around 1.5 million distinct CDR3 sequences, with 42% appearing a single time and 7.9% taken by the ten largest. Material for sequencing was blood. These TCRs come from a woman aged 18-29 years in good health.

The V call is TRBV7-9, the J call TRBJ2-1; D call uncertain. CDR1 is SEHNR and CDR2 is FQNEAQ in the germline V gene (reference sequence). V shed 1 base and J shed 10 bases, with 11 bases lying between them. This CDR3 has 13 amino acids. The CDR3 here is CASSLDPYREQFF. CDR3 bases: TGTGCCAGCAGCTTAGATCCCTACCGGGAGCAGTTCTTC.

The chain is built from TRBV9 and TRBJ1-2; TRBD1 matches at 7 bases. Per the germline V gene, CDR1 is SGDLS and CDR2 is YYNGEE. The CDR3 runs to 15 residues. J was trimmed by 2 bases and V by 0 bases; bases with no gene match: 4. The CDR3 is CASSVGQGGNYGYTF. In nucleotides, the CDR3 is TGTGCCAGCAGCGTAGGACAGGGTGGGAACTATGGCTACACCTTC.

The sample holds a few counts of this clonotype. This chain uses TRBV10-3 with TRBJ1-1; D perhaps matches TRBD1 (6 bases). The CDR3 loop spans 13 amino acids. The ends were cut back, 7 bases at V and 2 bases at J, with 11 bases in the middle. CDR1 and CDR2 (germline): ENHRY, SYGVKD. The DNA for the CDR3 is TGTGCCATCAATCAGGGGTTAAACACTGAAGCTTTCTTT. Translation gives CAINQGLNTEAFF.

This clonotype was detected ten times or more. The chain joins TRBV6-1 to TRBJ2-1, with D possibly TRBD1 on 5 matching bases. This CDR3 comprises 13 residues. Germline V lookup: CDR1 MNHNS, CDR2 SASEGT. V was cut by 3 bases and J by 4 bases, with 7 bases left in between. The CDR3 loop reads CASSDRVYNEQFF. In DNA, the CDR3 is TGTGCCAGCAGTGACAGGGTTTACAATGAGCAGTTCTTC.

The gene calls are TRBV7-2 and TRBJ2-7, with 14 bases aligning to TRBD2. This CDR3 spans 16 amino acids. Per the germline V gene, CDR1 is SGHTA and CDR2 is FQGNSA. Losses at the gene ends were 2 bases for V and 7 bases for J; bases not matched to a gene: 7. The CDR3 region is CASSLIGTSGSNEQYF. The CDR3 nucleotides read TGTGCCAGCAGCTTAATCGGGACTAGCGGGAGCAATGAGCAGTACTTC.

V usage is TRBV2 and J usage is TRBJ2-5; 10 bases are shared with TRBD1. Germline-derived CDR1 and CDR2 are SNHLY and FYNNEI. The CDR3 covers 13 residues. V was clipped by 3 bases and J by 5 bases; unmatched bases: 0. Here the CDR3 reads CASSETGGETQYF. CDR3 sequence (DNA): TGTGCCAGCAGTGAGACAGGGGGCGAGACCCAGTACTTC.

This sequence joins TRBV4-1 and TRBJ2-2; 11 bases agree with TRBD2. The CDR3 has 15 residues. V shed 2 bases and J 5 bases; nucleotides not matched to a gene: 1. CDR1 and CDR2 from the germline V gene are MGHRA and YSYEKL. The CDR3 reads CASSQLAGGTGELFF. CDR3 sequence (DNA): TGCGCCAGCAGCCAACTAGCGGGGGGTACCGGGGAGCTGTTTTTT.

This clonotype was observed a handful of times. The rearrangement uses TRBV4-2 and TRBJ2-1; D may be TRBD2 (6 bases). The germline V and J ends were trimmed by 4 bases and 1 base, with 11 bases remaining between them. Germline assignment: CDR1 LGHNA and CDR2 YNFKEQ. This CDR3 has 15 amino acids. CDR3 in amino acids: CASSLDYLSYNEQFF. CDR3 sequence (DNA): TGTGCCAGCAGCCTGGACTACCTGTCCTACAATGAGCAGTTCTTC.

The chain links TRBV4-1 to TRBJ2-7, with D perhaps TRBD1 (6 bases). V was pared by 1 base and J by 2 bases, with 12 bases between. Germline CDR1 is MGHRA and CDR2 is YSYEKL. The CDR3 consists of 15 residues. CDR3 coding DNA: TGCGCCAGCAGCCAAGGTGCGGCAGGGGCCTACGAGCAGTACTTC. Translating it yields CASSQGAAGAYEQYF.

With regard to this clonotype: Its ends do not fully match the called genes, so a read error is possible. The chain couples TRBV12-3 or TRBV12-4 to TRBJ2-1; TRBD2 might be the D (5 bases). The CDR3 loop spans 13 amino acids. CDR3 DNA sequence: TGTGCCAGCAGTGTAGCGCGGAGCAGTGAGCAGTTCTTC. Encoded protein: CASSVARSSEQFF.

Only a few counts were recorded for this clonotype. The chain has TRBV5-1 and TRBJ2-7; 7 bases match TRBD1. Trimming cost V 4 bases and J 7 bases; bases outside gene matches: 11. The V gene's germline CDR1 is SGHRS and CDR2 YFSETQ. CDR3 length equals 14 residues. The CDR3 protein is CASSRRQGEWEQYF. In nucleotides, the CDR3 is TGCGCCAGCAGCCGGAGACAGGGAGAATGGGAGCAGTACTTC.

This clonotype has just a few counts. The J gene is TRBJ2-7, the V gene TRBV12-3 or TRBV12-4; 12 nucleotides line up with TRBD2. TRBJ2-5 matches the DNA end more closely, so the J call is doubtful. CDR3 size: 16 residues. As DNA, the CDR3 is TGTGCCAGCAGCCCCACTAGCGGGGGGTCCGTTCAGACCCAGTACTTC. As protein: CASSPTSGGSVQTQYF.

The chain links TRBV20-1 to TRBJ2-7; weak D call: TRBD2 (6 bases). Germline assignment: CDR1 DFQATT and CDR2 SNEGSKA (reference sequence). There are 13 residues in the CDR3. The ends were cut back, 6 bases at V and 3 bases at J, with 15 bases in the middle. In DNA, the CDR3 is TGCAGTGCGGCACCGGGACTCGACTACGAGCAGTACTTC. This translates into CSAAPGLDYEQYF.

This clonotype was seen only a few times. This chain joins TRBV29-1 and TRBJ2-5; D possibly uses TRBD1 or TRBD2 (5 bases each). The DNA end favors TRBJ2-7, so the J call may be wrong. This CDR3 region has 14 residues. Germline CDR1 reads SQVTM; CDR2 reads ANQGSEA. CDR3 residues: CSVDGTGNRGEQYF. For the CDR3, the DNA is TGCAGCGTTGACGGGACGGGGAATCGGGGCGAGCAGTACTTC.

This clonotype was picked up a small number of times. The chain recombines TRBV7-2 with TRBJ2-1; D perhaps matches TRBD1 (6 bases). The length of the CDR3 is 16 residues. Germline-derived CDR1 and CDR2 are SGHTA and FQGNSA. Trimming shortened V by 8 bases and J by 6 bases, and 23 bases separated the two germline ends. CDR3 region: CASAPFGGSEGNEQFF. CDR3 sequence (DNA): TGTGCCAGCGCTCCTTTTGGGGGCTCTGAGGGCAATGAGCAGTTCTTC.

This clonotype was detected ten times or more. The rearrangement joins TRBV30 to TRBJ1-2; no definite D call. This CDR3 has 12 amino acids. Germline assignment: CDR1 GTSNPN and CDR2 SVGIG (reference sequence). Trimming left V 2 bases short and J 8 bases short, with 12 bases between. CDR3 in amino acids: CAWSSSIGGYTF. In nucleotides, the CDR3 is TGTGCCTGGAGTTCGTCAATCGGGGGCTACACCTTC.

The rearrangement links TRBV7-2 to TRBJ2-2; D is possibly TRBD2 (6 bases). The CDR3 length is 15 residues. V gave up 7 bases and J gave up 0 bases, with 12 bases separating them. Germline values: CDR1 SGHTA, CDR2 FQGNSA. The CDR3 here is CASTPSSANTGELFF. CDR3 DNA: TGTGCCAGCACCCCTTCTAGCGCGAACACCGGGGAGCTGTTTTTT.

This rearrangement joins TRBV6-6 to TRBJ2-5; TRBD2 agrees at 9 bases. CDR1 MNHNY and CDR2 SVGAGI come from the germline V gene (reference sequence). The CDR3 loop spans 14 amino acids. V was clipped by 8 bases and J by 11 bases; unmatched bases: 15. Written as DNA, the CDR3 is TGTGCCAGCGAGCCGCGGGGGGGCGGGGATGAGCAGTACTTC. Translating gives CASEPRGGGDEQYF.

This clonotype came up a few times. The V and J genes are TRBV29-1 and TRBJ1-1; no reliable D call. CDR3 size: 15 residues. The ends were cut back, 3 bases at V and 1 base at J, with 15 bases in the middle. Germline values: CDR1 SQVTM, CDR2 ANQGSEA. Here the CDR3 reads CSVDNLDFRNTEAFF. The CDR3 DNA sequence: TGCAGCGTTGACAACCTCGATTTCCGGAACACTGAAGCTTTCTTT.

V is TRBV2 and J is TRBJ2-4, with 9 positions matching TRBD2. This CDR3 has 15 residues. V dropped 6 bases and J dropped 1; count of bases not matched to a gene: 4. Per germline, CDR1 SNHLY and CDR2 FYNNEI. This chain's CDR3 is CASRASGTAKNIQYF. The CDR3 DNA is TGTGCCAGCAGAGCTAGCGGGACGGCCAAAAACATTCAGTACTTC.

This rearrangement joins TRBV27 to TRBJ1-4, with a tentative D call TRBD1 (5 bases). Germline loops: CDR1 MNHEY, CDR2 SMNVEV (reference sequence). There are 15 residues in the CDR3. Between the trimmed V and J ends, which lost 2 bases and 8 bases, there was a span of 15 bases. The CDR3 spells CASSLTPGPIEKLFF. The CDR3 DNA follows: TGTGCCAGCAGTTTAACCCCAGGGCCAATCGAAAAACTGTTTTTT.

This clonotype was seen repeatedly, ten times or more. The chain's CDR3 is CASSLDRGPYEQYF. The DNA for the CDR3 is TGTGCCAGCAGCTTGGACAGGGGTCCATACGAGCAGTACTTC. V gene TRBV7-2 combines with J gene TRBJ2-7; TRBD1 matches at 9 bases. The V gene's germline CDR1 is SGHTA and CDR2 FQGNSA. After removal of 3 bases from V and 4 bases from J, the junction contained 4 bases not matched to a gene. The CDR3 consists of 14 residues.

The CDR3 bases are TGCAGTGCTCCCGGGACAGTCTACAATGAGCAGTTCTTC. This gives the protein CSAPGTVYNEQFF. The gene calls are TRBV20-1 and TRBJ2-1; TRBD1 matches 7 bases. The CDR3 loop spans 13 amino acids. In germline, CDR1 is DFQATT, CDR2 SNEGSKA (reference sequence). Losses at the gene ends were 5 bases for V and 3 bases for J; bases not matched to a gene: 4.

For the CDR3, the DNA is TGCAGCGTTGAAAGTGGGGGCATAGGCTACACCTTC. It translates to CSVESGGIGYTF. The chain is built from TRBV29-1 and TRBJ1-2; possibly TRBD1 for D (6 bases). Germline V gene lookup returns CDR1 SQVTM and CDR2 ANQGSEA. V was pared by 2 bases and J by 8 bases, with 12 bases between. There are 12 residues in the CDR3.

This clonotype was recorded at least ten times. The CDR3 reads CAISGGDRMPYEQYF. CDR3 coding DNA: TGTGCCATCAGCGGGGGGGACAGAATGCCCTACGAGCAGTACTTC. The genes are TRBV10-3 and TRBJ2-7, with D maybe TRBD2 (8 bases). V gave up 6 bases and J gave up 2 bases, with 17 bases separating them. Germline-derived CDR1 and CDR2 are ENHRY and SYGVKD. The CDR3 has 15 residues.

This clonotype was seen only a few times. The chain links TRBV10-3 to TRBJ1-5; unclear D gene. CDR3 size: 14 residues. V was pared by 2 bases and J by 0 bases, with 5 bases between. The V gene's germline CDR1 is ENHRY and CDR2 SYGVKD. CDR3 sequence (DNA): TGTGCCATCAGTGAGCAGTATAGCAATCAGCCCCAGCATTTT. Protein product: CAISEQYSNQPQHF.

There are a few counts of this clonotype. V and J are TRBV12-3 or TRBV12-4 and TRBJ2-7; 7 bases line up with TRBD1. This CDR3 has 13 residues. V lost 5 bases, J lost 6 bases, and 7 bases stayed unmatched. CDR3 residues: CASSNRQGAEQYF. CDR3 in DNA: TGTGCCAGCAGTAACAGACAGGGCGCCGAGCAGTACTTC.

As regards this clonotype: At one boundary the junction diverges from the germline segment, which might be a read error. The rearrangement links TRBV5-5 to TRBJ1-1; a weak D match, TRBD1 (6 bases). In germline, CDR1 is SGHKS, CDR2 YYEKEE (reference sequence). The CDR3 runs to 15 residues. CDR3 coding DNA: TGTACCAGCAGCTTGGGGCCGGGGGCGAACACTGAAGCTTTCTTT. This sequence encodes CTSSLGPGANTEAFF.

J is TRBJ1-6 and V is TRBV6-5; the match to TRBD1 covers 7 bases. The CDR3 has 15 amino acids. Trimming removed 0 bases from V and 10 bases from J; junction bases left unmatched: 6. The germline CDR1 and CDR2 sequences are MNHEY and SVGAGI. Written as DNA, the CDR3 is TGTGCCAGCAGTTACTCGGAAGGGGGCAGGTCACCCCTCCACTTT. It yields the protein CASSYSEGGRSPLHF.